This T cell receptor (beta chain) emerged from a study of molecular identifiers for immune sequencing clone quantification. Study-level findings and limits: Naive cells had under 1% of molecules in clones above 20 RNA copies, effectors over 97%.

Both previously described methods and listed TCR primers were employed to make bulk TCR libraries. TCRdb independently ran MiXCR on the PCR reads; one entry per CDR3 protein. Among approximately 550,000 distinct CDR3 sequences listed, around 21% were seen once. Sorted cell numbers of about 19,000 to 1,000,000, with 10%, 30% or 50% RNA, served as input for naive CD8 libraries. Concerning this clonotype: Its matching antigen is unknown.

This CDR3 has 13 amino acids. The V gene's germline CDR1 is MNHEY and CDR2 SMNVEV (reference sequence). The genes are TRBV27 and TRBJ2-1; D is unresolved. The sequence came from a human donor in good health. Some libraries in this study had Jurkat cell RNA spiked in. Sequencing was carried out using naive CD8+ T cells from blood, with Jurkat cell RNA spiked in. Indicated subset: FACS-sorted CD8+CD4-CCR7+CD45RA+ naive T cells. The CDR3 loop reads CASRLVGYNEQFF. The CDR3 region has the DNA TGTGCTAGTCGATTGGTGGGTTACAATGAGCAGTTCTTC.